The clone carrying this TCR beta chain was seen only a few times. Antigen: not known. These data are taken from a study of early T cells in non-severe SARS-CoV-2 infection. Looking at the study overall: Investigators sequenced bulk RNA drawn from unsorted whole blood, and chains remained unpaired.

This CDR3 contains 14 residues. V lost 6 bases and J 8 bases, leaving 16 bases between the germline ends. Germline V CDR1 and CDR2: MNHEY, SVGEGT. Researchers attached unique molecular identifiers to individual cDNA molecules. TCRdb called the 5' RACE reads again in MiXCR, with one record for every CDR3 protein. Of tens of thousands of distinct CDR3 sequences listed, around 4.5% are singletons. Study-level findings and limits: Matching with VDJdb favored anti-spike CD8 responses (missing private and CD4 specificities).

What was sequenced was whole blood. The chain couples TRBV6-2 or TRBV6-3 to TRBJ1-4; D perhaps matches TRBD1 (5 bases). The TCR was taken from an adult who was a healthcare worker with PCR-confirmed SARS-CoV-2 infection or an uninfected control (not recorded which). The CDR3 spells CASRTEGMAEKLFF. CDR3 coding DNA: TGTGCCAGCAGGACCGAGGGGATGGCGGAAAAACTGTTTTTT.